This entry features one T cell receptor beta chain sequence. The antigen is not known. Generated by immunoSEQ multiplex PCR, the TCRdb table keeps only in-frame clones and is missing some. The sample records roughly 22,000 clones, 85% to 90% being singletons. This CDR3 spans 19 amino acids. Germline V gene lookup returns CDR1 SGHDT and CDR2 YYEEEE. V lost 0 bases and J lost 0; bases outside the gene matches: 10. The record originates from a study of OX40 agonist ivuxolimab in advanced cancers. At the level of the study: Ivuxolimab, an antibody acting as an agonist of OX40 (CD134), was used to treat patients. Study results and limitations: More expanded clones were seen, on average, in CD8+ T cells than in CD4+.

The sample was CD4+ or CD8+ T cells sorted from blood, taken in a trial of the OX40 agonist ivuxolimab. The gene calls are TRBV5-6 and TRBJ2-3; the match to TRBD2 covers 10 bases. This receptor was identified in an adult with an advanced solid tumor such as melanoma, head and neck, liver or kidney cancer. CDR3 loop: CASSLGTSGLSSSTDTQYF. As DNA, the CDR3 is TGTGCCAGCAGCTTGGGGACTAGCGGACTCAGTTCTAGCACAGATACGCAGTATTTT.